This T cell receptor (beta chain) is from a study of shared clonotypes between healthy human individuals. Study-level findings and limits: For naive CD4 cells, roughly 4.6% of clonotypes were shared across a handful of donors. Researchers sampled only blood; tissue repertoires likely differ. Non-shared clonotypes showed lower generation probabilities than clonotypes common to all four donors.

Trimming pared 1 base from V and 12 bases from J, leaving 13 bases between. The CDR3 length is 12 residues. Per germline, CDR1 GTSNPN and CDR2 SVGIG (reference sequence). A deep-level run was used for the assay. Generated by immunoSEQ multiplex PCR, the TCRdb table keeps only in-frame clones and is missing some. The sample consists of about 590,000 clones, roughly 95% of them appearing once. CD45RO-negative cells were positively selected for CCR7, leaving out terminally differentiated effector memory CD45RA+ cells. A note on this clone: Its specificity is unknown.

The sequence derives from a woman under 40 in good health. The chain is built from TRBV30 and TRBJ2-1; no clear D gene. Sequencing used naive CD8+ T cells sorted from blood. The CDR3 reads CAWSDPLGSQFF. DNA for the CDR3: TGTGCCTGGAGTGATCCCCTAGGTTCGCAGTTCTTC.